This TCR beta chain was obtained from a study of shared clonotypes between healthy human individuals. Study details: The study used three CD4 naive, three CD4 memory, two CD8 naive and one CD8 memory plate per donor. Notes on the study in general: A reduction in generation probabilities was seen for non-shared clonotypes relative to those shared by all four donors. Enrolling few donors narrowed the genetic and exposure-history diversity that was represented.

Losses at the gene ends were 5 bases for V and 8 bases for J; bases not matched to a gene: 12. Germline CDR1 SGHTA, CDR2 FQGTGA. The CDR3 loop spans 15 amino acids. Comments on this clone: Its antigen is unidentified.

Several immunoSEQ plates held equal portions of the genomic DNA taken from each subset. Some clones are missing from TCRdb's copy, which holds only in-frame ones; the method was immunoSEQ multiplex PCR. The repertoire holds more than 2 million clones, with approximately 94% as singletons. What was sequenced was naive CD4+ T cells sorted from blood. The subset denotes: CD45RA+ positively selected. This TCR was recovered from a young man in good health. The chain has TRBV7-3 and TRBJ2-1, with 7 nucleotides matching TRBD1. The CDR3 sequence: CASSAVVRGPDEQFF. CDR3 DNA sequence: TGTGCCAGCAGCGCCGTGGTAAGGGGGCCGGATGAGCAGTTCTTC.